This is a list of T cell receptor beta chains from one sample in a study of blood T cell repertoires in COVID-19. Assay: immunoSEQ multiplex PCR; the TCRdb copy retains only in-frame clones and omits some. In the table there are approximately 470,000 clones, approximately 83% of which are singletons. Sequencing was done on a sample of peripheral blood. All receptors derive from a human donor in a cohort sampled during active COVID-19. Both conserved end residues are part of each CDR3. The D gene is left open where the match is weak. Only some rows state a clone size, as once, few, many or a class for expanded clones.

d_call clone_size j_call v_call cdr3_nt cdr3_aa
NA NA TRBJ1-6 TRBV18 TGTGCCAGCTCACCCGCGTGGGGCGAAGTCCTCACCCTCCACTTT CASSPAWGEVLTLHF
TRBD2 NA TRBJ2-1 TRBV19 TGTGCCAGTGGGCGGACAGGTTCTAGCGGGAGAGTTGGCAATGAGCAGTTCTTC CASGRTGSSGRVGNEQFF
NA NA TRBJ1-2 TRBV27 TGTGCCAGCAGTTTTCGGGGGGCCAACTATGGCTACACCTTC CASSFRGANYGYTF
TRBD2 once TRBJ2-3 TRBV29-1 TGCAGCGTCGGGGGACTAGCGGACATGAACACAGATACGCAGTATTTT CSVGGLADMNTDTQYF
TRBD2 NA TRBJ2-1 TRBV11-2 TGTGCCAGCAGCTTAGCCCTCAGGACTAGCGGAGACAATGAGCAGTTCTTC CASSLALRTSGDNEQFF
NA NA TRBJ2-1 TRBV4-3 TGCGCCAGCAGCCAAGCCCCCCAGGGGGGCAGCTCCTACAATGAGCAGTTCTTC CASSQAPQGGSSYNEQFF
TRBD2 NA TRBJ2-1 TRBV28 TGTGCCAGCAGTCCGGGACTAGCGAATGAGCAGTTCTTC CASSPGLANEQFF
NA NA TRBJ1-3 TRBV7-2 TGTGCCAGCAGCTCCCCAAGACAGGGAAACACCATATATTTT CASSSPRQGNTIYF
TRBD1 NA TRBJ1-2 TRBV2 TGTGCCAGCAGATGGGGACAGGTCCTCGGAGGCTACACCTTC CASRWGQVLGGYTF
TRBD1 NA TRBJ2-6 TRBV19 TGTGCCAGTAGCAGGACAGGGGGCGTAGGGGCCAACGTCCTGACTTTC CASSRTGGVGANVLTF
NA NA TRBJ2-1 TRBV7-9 TGTGCCAGCAGCTTAGTACCAGTCCATGAGCAGTTCTTC CASSLVPVHEQFF
NA NA TRBJ1-1 TRBV12-3/TRBV12-4 TGTGCCAGCAGCCAAGCGGAGAACACTGAAGCTTTCTTT CASSQAENTEAFF
NA NA TRBJ2-1 TRBV4-2 TGTGCCAGCAGCCAAGGACCCCTTTGGAGCTCCTACAATGAGCAGTTCTTC CASSQGPLWSSYNEQFF
NA NA TRBJ2-1 TRBV20-1 TGCAGTGCTAGTGCAGGGGAAAGAAACAATGAGCAGTTCTTC CSASAGERNNEQFF
TRBD1 NA TRBJ2-3 TRBV5-1 TGCGCCAGCACCCTGGGGGGACAGGGCGCAGATACGCAGTATTTT CASTLGGQGADTQYF
TRBD1 many TRBJ1-5 TRBV19 TGTGCCAGTAGGACAGGGGATCAGCCCCAGCATTTT CASRTGDQPQHF
TRBD1 NA TRBJ1-4 TRBV18 TGTGCCAGCTCACCTGGACAGGGCCGGGAAAAACTGTTTTTT CASSPGQGREKLFF
NA NA TRBJ1-1 TRBV14 TGTGCCAGCAGCCAAGAATTTATCGGGATGAACACTGAAGCTTTCTTT CASSQEFIGMNTEAFF
NA NA TRBJ2-2 TRBV10-2 TGCGCCAGCAGAGGGGCTATCGCGAACACCGGGGAGCTGTTTTTT CASRGAIANTGELFF
NA NA TRBJ2-5 TRBV6-5 TGTGCCAGCAGACTACAAGGGGGTGAGACCCAGTACTTC CASRLQGGETQYF
NA NA TRBJ2-3 TRBV4-1 TGCGCCAGCAGCCAACTGGGCGGGAGCACAGATACGCAGTATTTT CASSQLGGSTDTQYF
NA NA TRBJ2-7 TRBV7-2 TGTGCCAGCAGCTTAGGTGGTTTCGGGTCCTACGAGCAGTACTTC CASSLGGFGSYEQYF
NA few TRBJ1-1 TRBV2 TGTGCCAGCAGTAACCTATACAGGGATGAAGCTTTCTTT CASSNLYRDEAFF
NA NA TRBJ2-2 TRBV3-1/TRBV3-2 TGTGCCAGCAGCCAAGGTTGGCGGGCCCGGGGCGGGGAGCTGTTTTTT CASSQGWRARGGELFF
TRBD2 NA TRBJ2-7 TRBV5-4 TGTGCCAGCAGCTTGGCCGGGCGGGAGGGCGAGCAGTACTTC CASSLAGREGEQYF
TRBD2 NA TRBJ2-7 TRBV6-6 TGTGCCAGCAGGCTGGCGGGAGGGGACTACGAGCAGTACTTC CASRLAGGDYEQYF
NA NA TRBJ1-3 TRBV9 TGTGCCAGCAGCAGGCAAAGCGGTCCTGGAAACACCATATATTTT CASSRQSGPGNTIYF
TRBD1 NA TRBJ1-1 TRBV6-5 TGTGCCAGCATCACTGCGGGGACAGAGGCTTTCTTT CASITAGTEAFF
NA NA TRBJ2-3 TRBV9 TGTGCCAGCAGCGAGGTAGGGGGCACAGATACGCAGTATTTT CASSEVGGTDTQYF
NA NA TRBJ2-3 TRBV7-3 TGTGCCAGCAGCAAGGCAGACTACCCAGATACGCAGTATTTT CASSKADYPDTQYF
NA NA TRBJ1-1 TRBV7-9 TGTGCCAGCCGCCGGGGAATGAACACTGAAGCTTTCTTT CASRRGMNTEAFF
NA NA TRBJ1-1 TRBV11-1 TGTGCCAGCAGCTTAGCGCTTCGGACTGAAGCTTTCTTT CASSLALRTEAFF
TRBD2 NA TRBJ2-2 TRBV6-2/TRBV6-3 TGTGCCAGCAGCCGCGGGACTAGCGGGGGGACCGGGGAGCTGTTTTTT CASSRGTSGGTGELFF
TRBD1 NA TRBJ1-2 TRBV11-2 TGTGCCAGCAGCTTATTACAGGGGATTGATGGCTACACCTTC CASSLLQGIDGYTF
NA NA TRBJ2-5 TRBV18 TGTGCCAGCCAGGAACAACAGGGAACCAGAGAGACCCAGTACTTC CASQEQQGTRETQYF
TRBD2 NA TRBJ2-7 TRBV15 TGTGCCACCAGCAGAGATCTGGCGGGAGCCTACGAGCAGTACTTC CATSRDLAGAYEQYF
TRBD1 many TRBJ1-5 TRBV19 TGTGCCAGTAGTAGGACAGGGGGCGCGAATCAGCCCCAGCATTTT CASSRTGGANQPQHF
NA NA TRBJ2-7 TRBV29-1 TGCAGCGTTGAAACCCGGGTGCTGTATGAGACCGTCGAGTACTTC CSVETRVLYETVEYF
NA few TRBJ1-5 TRBV4-3 TGCGCCAGCAGCCAAGATATGGGTTCAGGACAGCCCCAGCATTTT CASSQDMGSGQPQHF